The sequence of this T cell receptor (beta chain) was determined in a study of T cells in Graves' hyperthyroidism and ophthalmopathy. Amplified TCR beta CDR3 regions derived from RNA transcripts. The primer set for the first-round RT-PCR of the TCR CDR3 was HTBI. In TCRdb, the multiplex PCR reads were re-called with MiXCR into one record per CDR3 protein. Of under 130,000 distinct CDR3 sequences in the sample, 45% to 50% are singletons; the top ten hold roughly 24%. This clonotype has only a few counts. An absence of ophthalmopathy progression within 18 months meant stable Graves' hyperthyroidism. Thyroid ultrasound and orbital computed tomography, with clinical symptoms and serum thyroxine and TRAb, informed diagnoses. This CDR3 has 17 residues. Losses at the gene ends were 5 bases for V and 0 bases for J; bases not matched to a gene: 6. Germline V gene data show CDR1 as SGHAT and CDR2 as FQNNGV.

This sequence joins TRBV11-2 and TRBJ2-6, with 8 bases that match TRBD1. This receptor was identified in a man aged 35 to 55 with Graves' hyperthyroidism. What was sequenced was blood. In nucleotides, the CDR3 is TGTGCCAGCAGCCCTAGGACAGGGTTCTCTGGGGCCAACGTCCTGACTTTC. Its protein product is CASSPRTGFSGANVLTF. The full variable domain, in which reference TRBV11-2 and TRBJ2-6 provide the parts outside the CDR3, is EAGVAQSPRYKIIEKRQSVAFWCNPISGHATLYWYQQILGQGPKLLIQFQNNGVVDDSQLPKDRFSAERLKGVDSTLKIQPAKLEDSAVYLCASSPRTGFSGANVLTFGAGSRLTVL.